This record concerns one TCR beta chain sequence. This clone's antigen is unknown. Per-base quality was not reported, and no clone a single base away is much larger than it. This specimen comes from a study of cytomegalovirus exposure and HLA in healthy donors (dated by TCRdb to about 2017). A note on the overall study: In an earlier analysis of approximately 640 of the donors, roughly 300 Gb of sequence data and 100 million or so unique TCR beta sequences from roughly 200 million T cells were reported. Roughly 300 gigabases of sequencing data and approximately 91 million unique TCR sequences made up an early release that covered around 640 HLA-typed donors. Alongside the repertoire data, information on donor age, sex, ethnicity and CMV serostatus was compiled. The study aimed to test whether cataloging public T cell receptors could reveal signatures of past pathogen exposure. A handful of DR-DQ haplotypes were handled as single units for association and clustering because linkage in the cohort was strong. An earlier analysis of a few hundred of the donors applied high-throughput TCR beta sequencing to assess whether each TCR beta V gene segment acted as functional or pseudogenic. The number of typed donors differed by locus: about 629-630 for A, B, C, DRB1 and DQB1; 500 to 550 for DQA1; 606 for DPA1; and 400 to 480 for DPB1. Every discovery cohort repertoire had been produced on one sequencing platform. In the later analysis, no new phenotypic data were used to find candidate immune exposures; instead, reliance was placed on TCR beta sequences and their occurrence across donors. The study used immunosequencing to profile the T cell repertoires of 666 subjects and linked those repertoires to cytomegalovirus serostatus. HLA typing included class I and class II loci at four-digit resolution. Among 350 to 400 genotyped donors of the cohort, an average of about 240,000 unique TCR beta nucleotide sequences were sequenced per donor, 15% to 20% of them non-productive. Along with the approximately 650-subject first cohort, a separate validation cohort of over 90 different subjects was used. Genome-wide SNP genotypes for about three fifths of the roughly 700 donors were used in a later genetic analysis, which treated that subset as a discovery cohort. Among the roughly 390 genotyped donors, more than 70% belonged to the genetic ancestry cluster associated with self-reported Caucasian donors. In a later analysis, previously published TCR beta repertoires from several hundred donors were re-analyzed and high-resolution HLA genotyping was added so that TCR occurrence patterns could be studied. High-throughput TCR immunosequencing, statistical association of individual TCRs with disease status, and machine learning were combined to predict cytomegalovirus infection status. What the work shows at the level of the full study, not this receptor alone: While some public TCRs were present in many individuals, most TCR sequences turned up only very rarely across donors. In a later analysis, most CMV-associated TCR beta chains were found to appear HLA-restricted, with HLA associations seemingly driven largely by CMV exposure. Only TCR beta chains were sequenced in this cohort, and the absence of alpha or paired-chain data limited detectable features. Because counts were too low, about 18 rarely observed V segments, including chromosome 9 orphons, were excluded from the earlier analysis of under 650 of the donors. The study gave a list of under 200 TCR beta chains associated with cytomegalovirus. Some IMGT-functional V segments, including TRBV6-2 and TRBV6-3, could not be told apart with the 87-base-pair reads, so those segments were excluded. A cluster of highly shared sequence variants was judged likely to be a technical artifact of the sequencing pipeline. A later analysis found that HLA-associated TCR beta chains were more clonally expanded and had lower generation probabilities than equally common non-associated chains. In a later analysis, several top co-occurrence clusters were reported to appear linked to parvovirus B19, influenza, CMV and Epstein-Barr virus. In an earlier analysis of around 600 of the donors, most TCR beta V segments were observed in productive rearrangements about 87% or about 30% of the time, broadly matching IMGT annotations. In a later analysis, the rate of TCR association differed among HLA loci, with DRB1 alleles having the most associated TCRs and HLA-C alleles having the fewest. For the cohort, immune exposure information was limited to CMV serostatus. HLA typing was unavailable for some donors at each locus, so association tests used only the typed subset. Specific HLA alleles were associated with roughly 16,000 TCR beta sequences at a false discovery rate of 0.05 in a later analysis. According to the authors, the approach could potentially be generalized to other disease states and immunological phenotypes. Presence/absence analyses assumed roughly uniform sequencing depth across donors, an assumption that may not hold. According to a later genetic analysis, donors in an Asian-associated ancestry cluster had fewer N-insertions in productive TCRs than the roughly 660-donor mean. Three of the identified cytomegalovirus-associated TCR beta chains were confirmed in vitro to be specific for cytomegalovirus antigens. The classifier was reported to diagnose cytomegalovirus status with high specificity and sensitivity in both the original and validation cohorts. A further reported finding was that TCR beta sequences accurately predicted the HLA-A and HLA-B alleles for most subjects in the first cohort. Correlated functional status among segregating V segments might be attributable to linkage disequilibrium, but an unknown experimental factor could not be ruled out. Assigning TCR associations to individual alleles was difficult when HLA alleles, especially DR and DQ, strongly co-occurred. V-gene and J-gene trimming of TCR beta chains was associated with a missense DCLRE1C variant in a later genetic analysis, and the association was replicated in an independent cohort.

In total, 600 or so healthy bone marrow donors made up the cohort. At the time of sampling, all cohort members were nominally healthy, though unrecorded immune exposures were likely present. The donor was CMV seropositive and belonged to the group of some 290 seropositive cohort members. Every donor gave a peripheral blood sample, and the peripheral blood mononuclear cells from that sample were used for TCR beta sequencing. Genomic DNA was extracted from the blood cell samples with the Qiagen DNeasy Blood Extraction Kit. V is clipped by 5 bases and J by 6 bases, and the sequence between their germline boundaries is 13 bases long. Taken from cysteine to phenylalanine, the CDR3 has 12 residues. This entry keeps only the CDR3 DNA: 36 bases, framed from base 1. Taken from the germline V gene (reference sequence), the CDR1 and CDR2 loops are GTSNPN and SVGIG. Library preparation used the immunoSEQ multiplex PCR assay. A mixture of 60 forward primers for TCR Vbeta segments and 13 reverse primers for TCR Jbeta segments was used in the multiplex PCR. Amplification of the CDR3 region of rearranged TCR beta genes was performed with a multiplex PCR assay on genomic DNA. The Illumina HiSeq System was used to sequence the amplified TCR beta libraries as 87-base-pair reads. Regarding the original processing steps: A later analysis counted about 80 million unique TCR beta chains across the 666 repertoires, and roughly 9.9 million of these chains were shared by at least two donors. A nearest-neighbor algorithm error-corrected the raw reads and collapsed the reads into unique sequences, merging closely related sequences to remove PCR and sequencing errors. CDR3 sequences were aligned to IMGT reference sequences to assign V, D and J gene segments. For a sequence to be retained, at least a six-nucleotide match to both a V gene segment and a J gene segment was required. Rearrangements were called productive when the CDR3 lacked stop codons and stayed in frame with V and J; all others were non-productive. CDR3 was defined by IMGT convention, running from the second conserved V-encoded cysteine to the conserved J-encoded phenylalanine. The earlier analysis of some 550 of the donors excluded any sequence lacking an unambiguous match to a single V gene segment. In an earlier analysis of approximately 560 of the donors, a V segment was called functional when productive rearrangements were above 56.7%, and segregating when the standard deviation between donors exceeded 5%. A statistical classification framework was developed to diagnose cytomegalovirus status using the catalog of TCR beta chain sequences. In a later analysis, V and J genes were assigned by comparing TCR nucleotide sequences against IMGT/GENE-DB human TR gene sequences. The TCRdist pipeline was used in a later analysis to assign CDR3 sequences and most-parsimonious VDJ recombination scenarios. In a later analysis, each TCR beta chain was defined by its CDR3 amino acid sequence together with its V-gene family, and reads lacking a unique V-gene family were excluded. As a way to deal with suspected cross-contamination and a sequencing artifact, a later analysis dropped approximately 590 nucleotide sequences that were highly shared and had low generation probability. A later analysis calculated a clonal expansion index for each public chain from normalized within-repertoire ranks of inferred template counts. A later analysis computed generation probabilities with a VDJ recombination model fitted to out-of-frame rearrangements, and checked the results against IGoR. In a later analysis, TCR-TCR, TCR-HLA and TCR-CMV co-occurrence was scored with hypergeometric tests, and a repertoire-size bias correction was applied to TCR pairs. A later analysis estimated false discovery rates by permuting HLA or CMV assignments 20 times. In a later analysis, co-occurring TCRs were grouped with DBSCAN, and TCRdist sequence similarity was added when clustering was performed within HLA-allele-positive subsets. Repertoires with fewer than 30,000 or more than 120,000 public chains were left out of co-occurrence clustering, as were four to six repertoires with anomalous nucleotide sharing. TCRdb re-hosts the immuneACCESS table, in-frame sequences only. Its copies lack some clones; in the studies checked, an unresolved V gene accounts for under half of them, and the cause for the rest is not known. The DNA was the basis for D and trimming; V, J and clone size are from that table. In all, the sample holds just under 250,000 clones, and over 80% of those were seen once. Roughly 5% of the sample lies in the top ten.

The V gene is TRBV30 and the J gene is TRBJ1-1; the best D guess is TRBD1, with 5 bases matching. The sequencing sample was made of PBMCs. This TCR was sampled from a woman between 40 and 55 years old in good health and CMV-seropositive. The CDR3 in this case is CAWGARGSEAFF. The nucleotides are TGTGCCTGGGGGGCTAGGGGATCTGAAGCTTTCTTT.